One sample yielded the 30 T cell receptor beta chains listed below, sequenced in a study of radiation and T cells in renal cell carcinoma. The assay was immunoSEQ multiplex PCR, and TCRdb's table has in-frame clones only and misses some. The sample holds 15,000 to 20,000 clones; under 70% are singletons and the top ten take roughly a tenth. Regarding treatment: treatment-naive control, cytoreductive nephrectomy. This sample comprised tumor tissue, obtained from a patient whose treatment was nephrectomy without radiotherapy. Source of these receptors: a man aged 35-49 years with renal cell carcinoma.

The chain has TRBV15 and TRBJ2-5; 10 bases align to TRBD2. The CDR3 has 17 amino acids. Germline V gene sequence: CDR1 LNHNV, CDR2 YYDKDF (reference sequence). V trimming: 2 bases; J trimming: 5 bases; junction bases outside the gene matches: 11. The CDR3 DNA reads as TGTGCCACCAGCAGACCTAGCGGGGGAGGGGTGTGGGAGACCCAGTACTTC. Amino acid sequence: CATSRPSGGGVWETQYF.

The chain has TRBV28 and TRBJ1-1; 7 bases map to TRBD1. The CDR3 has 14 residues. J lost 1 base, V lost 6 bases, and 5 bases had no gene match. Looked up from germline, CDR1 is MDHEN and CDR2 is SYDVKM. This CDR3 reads CASRTDRANTEAFF. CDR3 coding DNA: TGTGCCAGCAGAACTGACAGGGCGAACACTGAAGCTTTCTTT.

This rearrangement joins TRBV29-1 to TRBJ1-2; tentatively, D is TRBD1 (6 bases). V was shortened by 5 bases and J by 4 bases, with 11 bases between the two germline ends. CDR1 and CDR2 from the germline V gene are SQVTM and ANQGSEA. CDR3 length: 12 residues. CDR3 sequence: CSVSDRSYGYTF. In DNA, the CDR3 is TGCAGCGTTTCGGACAGATCCTATGGCTACACCTTC.

CDR3 sequence reads: CASRALQGPSPYGYTF. The CDR3 DNA is TGTGCCAGCCGAGCCTTGCAGGGGCCTTCCCCCTATGGCTACACCTTC. The chain joins TRBV2 to TRBJ1-2; D is perhaps TRBD1 (6 bases). Trimming took 8 bases from V and 4 from J, leaving 23 bases between them. Germline V gene data show CDR1 as SNHLY and CDR2 as FYNNEI. The CDR3 loop spans 16 amino acids.

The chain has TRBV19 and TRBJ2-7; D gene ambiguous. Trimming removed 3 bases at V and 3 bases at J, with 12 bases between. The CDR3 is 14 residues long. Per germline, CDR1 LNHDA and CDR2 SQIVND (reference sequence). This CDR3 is CASSMEHAYYEQYF. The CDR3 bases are TGTGCCAGTAGTATGGAACACGCGTACTACGAGCAGTACTTC.

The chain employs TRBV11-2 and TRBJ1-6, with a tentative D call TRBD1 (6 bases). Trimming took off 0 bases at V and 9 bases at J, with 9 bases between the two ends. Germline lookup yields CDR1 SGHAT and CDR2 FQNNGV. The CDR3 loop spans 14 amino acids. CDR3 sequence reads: CASSLDKGGSPLHF. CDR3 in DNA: TGTGCCAGCAGCTTAGACAAGGGGGGTTCACCCCTCCACTTT.

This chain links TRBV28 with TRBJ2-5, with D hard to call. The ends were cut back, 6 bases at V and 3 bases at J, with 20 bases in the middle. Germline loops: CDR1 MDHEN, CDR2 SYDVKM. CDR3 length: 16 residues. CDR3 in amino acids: CASSAPRRAAEETQYF. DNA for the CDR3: TGTGCCAGCAGCGCCCCCCGGCGAGCTGCTGAAGAGACCCAGTACTTC.

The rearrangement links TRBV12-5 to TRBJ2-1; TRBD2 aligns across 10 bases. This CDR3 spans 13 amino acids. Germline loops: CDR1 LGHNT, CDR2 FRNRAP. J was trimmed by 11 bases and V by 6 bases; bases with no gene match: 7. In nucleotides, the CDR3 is TGTGCTAGTGGCCTGAAACTAGCGGGGAAGCAGTTCTTC. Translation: CASGLKLAGKQFF.

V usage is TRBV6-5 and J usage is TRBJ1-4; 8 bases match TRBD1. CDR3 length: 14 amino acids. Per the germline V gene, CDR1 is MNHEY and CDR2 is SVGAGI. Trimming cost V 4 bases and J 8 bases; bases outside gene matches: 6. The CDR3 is CASSLDRGAEKLFF. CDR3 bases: TGTGCCAGCAGTTTAGACAGGGGCGCAGAAAAACTGTTTTTT.

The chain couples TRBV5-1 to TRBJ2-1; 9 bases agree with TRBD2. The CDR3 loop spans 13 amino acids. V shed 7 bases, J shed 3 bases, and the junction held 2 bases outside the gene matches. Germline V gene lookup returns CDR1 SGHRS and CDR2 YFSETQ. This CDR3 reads CASQTSGYNEQFF. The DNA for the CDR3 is TGCGCCAGCCAGACTAGCGGCTACAATGAGCAGTTCTTC.

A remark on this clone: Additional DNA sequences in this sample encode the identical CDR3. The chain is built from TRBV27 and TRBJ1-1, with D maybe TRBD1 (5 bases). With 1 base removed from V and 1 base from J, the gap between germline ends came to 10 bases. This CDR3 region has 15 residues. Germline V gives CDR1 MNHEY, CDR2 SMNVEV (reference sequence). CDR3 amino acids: CASSLLEGPNTEAFF. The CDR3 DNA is TGTGCCAGCAGTTTATTGGAGGGACCGAACACTGAAGCTTTCTTT.

The CDR3 loop reads CASVCRNQPQHF. Written as DNA, the CDR3 is TGTGCCAGCGTCTGTAGGAATCAGCCCCAGCATTTT. This chain links TRBV21-1 with TRBJ1-5. TRBV21-1 is tagged as a pseudogene. The CDR3 totals 12 residues.

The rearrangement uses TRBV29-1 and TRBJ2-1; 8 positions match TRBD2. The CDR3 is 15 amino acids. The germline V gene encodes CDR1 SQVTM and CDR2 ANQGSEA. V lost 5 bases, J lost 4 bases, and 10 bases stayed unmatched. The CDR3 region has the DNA TGCAGCGTTACCGTAAGCGGGGGCCGTTACAATGAGCAGTTCTTC. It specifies CSVTVSGGRYNEQFF.

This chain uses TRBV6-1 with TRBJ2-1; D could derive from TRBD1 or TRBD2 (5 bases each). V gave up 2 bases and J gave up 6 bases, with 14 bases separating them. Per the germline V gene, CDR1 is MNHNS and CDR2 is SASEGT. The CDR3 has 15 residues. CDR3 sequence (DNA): TGTGCCAGCAGTGAATTTCCCGGGGCCTCCAATGAGCAGTTCTTC. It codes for CASSEFPGASNEQFF.

In DNA, the CDR3 is TGTGCCAGCAGTTACTCGGGCGGGGTCGGGGCCAACGTCCTGACTTTC. This gives the protein CASSYSGGVGANVLTF. The chain uses TRBV6-5 and TRBJ2-6, with D maybe TRBD2 (6 bases). CDR3 size: 16 residues. CDR1 and CDR2 from the germline V gene are MNHEY and SVGAGI. V lost 0 bases, J lost 4 bases, and 10 bases lay in between.

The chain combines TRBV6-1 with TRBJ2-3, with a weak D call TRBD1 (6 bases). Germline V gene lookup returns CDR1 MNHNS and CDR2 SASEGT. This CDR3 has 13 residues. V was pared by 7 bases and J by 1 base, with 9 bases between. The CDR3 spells CASTEGGTDTQYF. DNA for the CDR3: TGTGCCAGCACCGAGGGGGGCACAGATACGCAGTATTTT.

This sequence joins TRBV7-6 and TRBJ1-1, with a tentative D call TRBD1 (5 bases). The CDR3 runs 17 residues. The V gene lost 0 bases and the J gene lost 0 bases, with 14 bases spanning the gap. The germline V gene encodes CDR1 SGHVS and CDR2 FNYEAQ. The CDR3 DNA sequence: TGTGCCAGCAGCTTAGCGATCAGGGAGGAATTGAACACTGAAGCTTTCTTT. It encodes CASSLAIREELNTEAFF.

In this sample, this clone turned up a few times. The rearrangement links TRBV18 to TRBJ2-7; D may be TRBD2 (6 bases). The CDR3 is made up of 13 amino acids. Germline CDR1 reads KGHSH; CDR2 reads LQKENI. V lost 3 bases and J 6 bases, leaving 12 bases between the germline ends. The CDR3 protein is CASSPPTSFEQYF. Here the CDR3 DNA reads TGTGCCAGCTCACCCCCGACTAGTTTCGAGCAGTACTTC.

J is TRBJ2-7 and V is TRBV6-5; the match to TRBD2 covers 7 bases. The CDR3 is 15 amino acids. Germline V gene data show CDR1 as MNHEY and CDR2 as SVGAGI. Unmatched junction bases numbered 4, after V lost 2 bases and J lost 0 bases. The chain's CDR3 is CASSYGRGSSYEQYF. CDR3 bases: TGTGCCAGCAGTTACGGGAGGGGTTCCTCCTACGAGCAGTACTTC.

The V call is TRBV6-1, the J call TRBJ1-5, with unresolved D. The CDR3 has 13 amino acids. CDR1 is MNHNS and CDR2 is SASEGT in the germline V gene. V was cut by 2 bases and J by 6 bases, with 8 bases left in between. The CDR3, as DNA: TGTGCCAGCAGTGAATCTTGGCTTCAGCCCCAGCATTTT. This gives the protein CASSESWLQPQHF.

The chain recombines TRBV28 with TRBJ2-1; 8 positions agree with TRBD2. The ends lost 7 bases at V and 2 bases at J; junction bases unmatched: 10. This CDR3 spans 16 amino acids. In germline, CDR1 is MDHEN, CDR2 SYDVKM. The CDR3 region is CASTTFSGGTYNEQFF. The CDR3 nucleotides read TGTGCCAGCACTACCTTCTCGGGAGGGACCTACAATGAGCAGTTCTTC.

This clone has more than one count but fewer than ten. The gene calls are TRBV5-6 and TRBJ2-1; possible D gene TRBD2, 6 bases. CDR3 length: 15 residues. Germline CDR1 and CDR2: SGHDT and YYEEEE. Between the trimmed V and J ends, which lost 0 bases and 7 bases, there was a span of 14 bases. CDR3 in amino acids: CASSLAGGARNEQFF. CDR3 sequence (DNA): TGTGCCAGCAGCTTGGCGGGCGGGGCTCGGAATGAGCAGTTCTTC. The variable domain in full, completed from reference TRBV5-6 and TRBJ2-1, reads DAGVTQSPTHLIKTRGQQVTLRCSPKSGHDTVSWYQQALGQGPQFIFQYYEEEERQRGNFPDRFSGHQFPNYSSELNVNALLLGDSALYLCASSLAGGARNEQFFGPGTRLTVL.

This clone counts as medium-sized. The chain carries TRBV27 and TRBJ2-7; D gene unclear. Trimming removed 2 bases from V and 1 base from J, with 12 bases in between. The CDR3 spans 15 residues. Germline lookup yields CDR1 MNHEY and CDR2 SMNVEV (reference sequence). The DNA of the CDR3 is TGTGCCAGCAGTTTAGAGAGTGGATTATCCTACGAGCAGTACTTC. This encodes CASSLESGLSYEQYF.

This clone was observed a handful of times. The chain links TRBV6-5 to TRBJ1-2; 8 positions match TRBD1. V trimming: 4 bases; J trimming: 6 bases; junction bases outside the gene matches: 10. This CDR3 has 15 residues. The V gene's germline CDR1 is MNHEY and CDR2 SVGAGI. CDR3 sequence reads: CASSFQTGALDGYTF. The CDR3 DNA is TGTGCCAGCAGTTTCCAGACAGGGGCTCTAGATGGCTACACCTTC.

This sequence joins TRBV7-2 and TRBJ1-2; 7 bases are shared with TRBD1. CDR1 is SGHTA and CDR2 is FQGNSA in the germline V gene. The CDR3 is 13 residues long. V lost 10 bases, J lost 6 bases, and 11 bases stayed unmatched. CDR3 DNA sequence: TGTGCCAACACACTTGACAGGGATGATGGCTACACCTTC. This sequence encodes CANTLDRDDGYTF. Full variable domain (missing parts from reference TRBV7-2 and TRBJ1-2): GAGVSQSPSNKVTEKGKDVELRCDPISGHTALYWYRQSLGQGLEFLIYFQGNSAPDKSGLPSDRFSAERTGGSVSTLTIQRTQQEDSAVYLCANTLDRDDGYTFGSGTRLTVV.

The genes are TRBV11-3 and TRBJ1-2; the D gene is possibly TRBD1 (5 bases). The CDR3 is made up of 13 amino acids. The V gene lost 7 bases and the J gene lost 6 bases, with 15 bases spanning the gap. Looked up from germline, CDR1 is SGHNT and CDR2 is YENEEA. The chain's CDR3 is CASMKGAEDGYTF. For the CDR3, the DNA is TGTGCCAGCATGAAAGGGGCCGAGGATGGCTACACCTTC.

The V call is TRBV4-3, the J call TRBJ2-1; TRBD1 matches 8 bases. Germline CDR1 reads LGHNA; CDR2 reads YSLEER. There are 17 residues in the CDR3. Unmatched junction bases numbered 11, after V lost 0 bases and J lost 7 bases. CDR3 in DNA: TGCGCCAGCAGCCAAGATGTGAGGATCCAGGGGGCGAATGAGCAGTTCTTC. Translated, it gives CASSQDVRIQGANEQFF.

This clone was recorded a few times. CDR3: CASSRGGGMNTEAFF. The CDR3 region has the DNA TGCGCCAGCAGCCGCGGAGGGGGTATGAACACTGAAGCTTTCTTT. This chain uses TRBV5-1 with TRBJ1-1; a weak D match, TRBD1 (6 bases). The germline V and J ends were trimmed by 4 bases and 0 bases, with 13 bases remaining between them. Germline CDR1 reads SGHRS; CDR2 reads YFSETQ. The CDR3 is 15 amino acids. Full variable domain (outside the CDR3, taken from reference TRBV5-1 and TRBJ1-1): KAGVTQTPRYLIKTRGQQVTLSCSPISGHRSVSWYQQTPGQGLQFLFEYFSETQRNKGNFPGRFSGRQFSNSRSEMNVSTLELGDSALYLCASSRGGGMNTEAFFGQGTRLTVV.

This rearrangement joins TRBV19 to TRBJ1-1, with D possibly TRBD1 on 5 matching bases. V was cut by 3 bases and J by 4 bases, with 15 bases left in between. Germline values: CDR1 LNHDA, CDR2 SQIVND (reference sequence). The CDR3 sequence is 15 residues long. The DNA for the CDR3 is TGTGCCAGTAGTATCCGGTTCGGGGCCAGCACTGAAGCTTTCTTT. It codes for CASSIRFGASTEAFF. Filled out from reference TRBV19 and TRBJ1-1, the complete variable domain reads DGGITQSPKYLFRKEGQNVTLSCEQNLNHDAMYWYRQDPGQGLRLIYYSQIVNDFQKGDIAEGYSVSREKKESFPLTVTSAQKNPTAFYLCASSIRFGASTEAFFGQGTRLTVV.

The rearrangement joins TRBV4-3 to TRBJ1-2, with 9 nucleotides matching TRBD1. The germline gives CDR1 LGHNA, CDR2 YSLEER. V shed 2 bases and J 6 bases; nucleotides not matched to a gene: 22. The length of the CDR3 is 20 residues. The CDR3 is CASSQSLVGQGIPSVDGYTF. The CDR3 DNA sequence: TGCGCCAGCAGCCAAAGCTTGGTAGGACAGGGGATTCCCTCGGTGGATGGCTACACCTTC.